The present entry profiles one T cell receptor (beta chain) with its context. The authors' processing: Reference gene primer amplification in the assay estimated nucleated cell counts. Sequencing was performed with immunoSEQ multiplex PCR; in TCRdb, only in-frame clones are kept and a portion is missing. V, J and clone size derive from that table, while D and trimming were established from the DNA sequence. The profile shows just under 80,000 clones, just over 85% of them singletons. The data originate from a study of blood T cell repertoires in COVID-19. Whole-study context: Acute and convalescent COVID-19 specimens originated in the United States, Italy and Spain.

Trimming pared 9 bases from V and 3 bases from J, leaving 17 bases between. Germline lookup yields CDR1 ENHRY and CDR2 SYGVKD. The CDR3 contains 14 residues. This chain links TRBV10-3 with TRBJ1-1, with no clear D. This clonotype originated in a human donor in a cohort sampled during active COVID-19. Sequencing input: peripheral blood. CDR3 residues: CAINKGGIDTEAFF. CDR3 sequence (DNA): TGTGCCATTAATAAGGGAGGGATTGACACTGAAGCTTTCTTT.